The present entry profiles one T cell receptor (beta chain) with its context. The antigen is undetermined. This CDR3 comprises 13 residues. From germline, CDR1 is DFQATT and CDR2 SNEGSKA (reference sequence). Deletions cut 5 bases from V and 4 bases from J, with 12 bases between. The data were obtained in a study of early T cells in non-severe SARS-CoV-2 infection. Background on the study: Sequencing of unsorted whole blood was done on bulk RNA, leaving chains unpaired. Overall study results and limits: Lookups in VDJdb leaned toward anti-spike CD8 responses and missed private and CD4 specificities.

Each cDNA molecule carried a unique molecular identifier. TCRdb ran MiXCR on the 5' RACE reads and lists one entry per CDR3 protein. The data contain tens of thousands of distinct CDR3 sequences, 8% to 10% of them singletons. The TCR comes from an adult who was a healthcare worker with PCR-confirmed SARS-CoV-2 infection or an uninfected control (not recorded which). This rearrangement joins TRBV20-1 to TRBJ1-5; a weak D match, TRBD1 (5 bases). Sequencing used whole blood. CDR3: CSARRQFNQPQHF. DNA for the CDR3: TGCAGTGCTCGACGACAGTTTAATCAGCCCCAGCATTTT.